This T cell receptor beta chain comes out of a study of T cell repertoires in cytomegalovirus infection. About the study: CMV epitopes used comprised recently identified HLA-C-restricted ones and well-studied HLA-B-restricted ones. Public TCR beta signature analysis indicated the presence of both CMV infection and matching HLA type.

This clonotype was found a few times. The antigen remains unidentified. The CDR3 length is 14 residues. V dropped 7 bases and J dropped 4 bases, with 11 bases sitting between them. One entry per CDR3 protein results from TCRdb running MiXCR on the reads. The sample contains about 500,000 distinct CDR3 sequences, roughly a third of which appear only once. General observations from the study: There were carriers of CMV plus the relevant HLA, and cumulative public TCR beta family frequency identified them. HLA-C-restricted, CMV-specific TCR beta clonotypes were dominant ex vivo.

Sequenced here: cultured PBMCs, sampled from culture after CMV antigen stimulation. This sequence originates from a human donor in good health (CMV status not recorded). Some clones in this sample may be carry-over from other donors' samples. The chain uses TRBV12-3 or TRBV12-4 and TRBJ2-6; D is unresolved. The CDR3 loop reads CASIPLGGANVLTF. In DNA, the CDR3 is TGTGCCAGCATCCCCTTGGGGGGGGCCAACGTCCTGACTTTC.